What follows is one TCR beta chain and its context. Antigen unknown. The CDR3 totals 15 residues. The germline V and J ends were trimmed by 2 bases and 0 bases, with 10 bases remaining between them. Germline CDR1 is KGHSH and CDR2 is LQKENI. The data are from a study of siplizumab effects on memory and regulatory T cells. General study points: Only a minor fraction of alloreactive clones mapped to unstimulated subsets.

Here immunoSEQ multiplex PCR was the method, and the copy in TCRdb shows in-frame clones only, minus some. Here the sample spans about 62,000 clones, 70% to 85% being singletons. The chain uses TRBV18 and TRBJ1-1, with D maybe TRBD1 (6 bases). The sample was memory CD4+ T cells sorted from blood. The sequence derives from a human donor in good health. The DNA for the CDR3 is TGTGCCAGCTCACCAGGGGGCCCCATGAACACTGAAGCTTTCTTT. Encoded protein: CASSPGGPMNTEAFF.